The rows below give T cell receptor beta chains drawn from one sample of a study of shared clonotypes between healthy human individuals. The assay was immunoSEQ multiplex PCR, and TCRdb's table has in-frame clones only and misses some. In the table there are 2 million or so clones, 85% to 95% of which are singletons. The sequenced sample consisted of naive CD8+ T cells sorted from blood. The receptor source for this set is a man aged 18 to 30 in good health. CDR3s include the opening cysteine and the closing phenylalanine or tryptophan. D genes are given only for firm matches. Rows may omit the clone size; those that give it use once, few, many or a size class.

d_call: NA; v_call: TRBV11-2; j_call: TRBJ2-1; cdr3_length: 16; clone_size: NA; cdr3_nt: TGTGCCAGCAGGCCCGGAGATTTAAGCTCCTACAATGAGCAGTTCTTC; cdr3_aa: CASRPGDLSSYNEQFF
d_call: NA; v_call: TRBV9; j_call: TRBJ1-1; cdr3_length: 15; clone_size: NA; cdr3_nt: TGTGCCAGCAGCGGGGACACACTCGGGAACACTGAAGCTTTCTTT; cdr3_aa: CASSGDTLGNTEAFF
d_call: TRBD2; v_call: TRBV5-1; j_call: TRBJ2-1; cdr3_length: 15; clone_size: NA; cdr3_nt: TGCGCCAGCAGTTTGGCCCTAGCGGGAGTGAATGAGCAGTTCTTC; cdr3_aa: CASSLALAGVNEQFF
d_call: TRBD1; v_call: TRBV11-1; j_call: TRBJ1-2; cdr3_length: 17; clone_size: NA; cdr3_nt: TGTGCCAGCAGCGCAGACGGGACAGGGGGCCACTTCTATGGCTACACCTTC; cdr3_aa: CASSADGTGGHFYGYTF
d_call: NA; v_call: TRBV5-6; j_call: TRBJ1-6; cdr3_length: 17; clone_size: NA; cdr3_nt: TGTGCCAGCAGCTCGTCAGTTGTTTACGCCTATAATTCACCCCTCCACTTT; cdr3_aa: CASSSSVVYAYNSPLHF
d_call: TRBD2; v_call: TRBV5-1; j_call: TRBJ2-7; cdr3_length: 14; clone_size: NA; cdr3_nt: TGCGCCAGCAGCTTGGAGGGGAGGGGCTACGAGCAGTACTTC; cdr3_aa: CASSLEGRGYEQYF
d_call: TRBD2; v_call: TRBV7-9; j_call: TRBJ2-1; cdr3_length: 16; clone_size: NA; cdr3_nt: TGTGCCAGCAGTTCAGCCCGGGGACTAGCTCACAATGAGCAGTTCTTC; cdr3_aa: CASSSARGLAHNEQFF
d_call: NA; v_call: TRBV2; j_call: TRBJ2-7; cdr3_length: 13; clone_size: NA; cdr3_nt: TGTGCCAGCAGCCCTCTGGACGCCTACGAGCAGTACTTC; cdr3_aa: CASSPLDAYEQYF
d_call: NA; v_call: TRBV9; j_call: TRBJ2-2; cdr3_length: 14; clone_size: NA; cdr3_nt: TGTGCCAGCAGCCGAGACAGCTACACCGGGGAGCTGTTTTTT; cdr3_aa: CASSRDSYTGELFF
d_call: NA; v_call: TRBV5-5; j_call: TRBJ2-2; cdr3_length: 13; clone_size: NA; cdr3_nt: TGTGCCAGCAACCAGGGTAACACCGGGGAGCTGTTTTTT; cdr3_aa: CASNQGNTGELFF
d_call: NA; v_call: TRBV10-1; j_call: TRBJ1-1; cdr3_length: 14; clone_size: NA; cdr3_nt: TGCGCCAGCAGTGAGTCGAGGCAGAACACTGAAGCTTTCTTT; cdr3_aa: CASSESRQNTEAFF
d_call: NA; v_call: TRBV27; j_call: TRBJ1-5; cdr3_length: 13; clone_size: NA; cdr3_nt: TGTGCCAGCAGTCTATATACGGATCAGCCCCAGCATTTT; cdr3_aa: CASSLYTDQPQHF
d_call: TRBD2; v_call: TRBV10-1; j_call: TRBJ2-3; cdr3_length: 16; clone_size: NA; cdr3_nt: TGCGCCAGCAGTGATTTAGCGGGAGCGCTTGCAGATACGCAGTATTTT; cdr3_aa: CASSDLAGALADTQYF
d_call: NA; v_call: TRBV6-4; j_call: TRBJ2-7; cdr3_length: 17; clone_size: NA; cdr3_nt: TGTGCCAGCAGTGACTCTTGTCCGGGGTACCTGTCCTACGAGCAGTACTTC; cdr3_aa: CASSDSCPGYLSYEQYF
d_call: NA; v_call: TRBV6-1; j_call: TRBJ1-2; cdr3_length: 14; clone_size: NA; cdr3_nt: TGTGCCAGCAGTGAAAAGACAGGTTACTATGGCTACACCTTC; cdr3_aa: CASSEKTGYYGYTF
d_call: NA; v_call: TRBV19; j_call: TRBJ1-1; cdr3_length: 12; clone_size: NA; cdr3_nt: TGTGCCAGTAGTATGGGGGCGAGTGAAGCTTTCTTT; cdr3_aa: CASSMGASEAFF
d_call: TRBD1; v_call: TRBV25-1; j_call: TRBJ2-1; cdr3_length: 14; clone_size: NA; cdr3_nt: TGTGCCAGCAGTGAAATGGGACAGTACAATGAGCAGTTCTTC; cdr3_aa: CASSEMGQYNEQFF
d_call: TRBD2; v_call: TRBV9; j_call: TRBJ2-1; cdr3_length: 15; clone_size: once; cdr3_nt: TGTGCCAGCAGCGTAGTCAGCGGGGATTACAATGAGCAGTTCTTC; cdr3_aa: CASSVVSGDYNEQFF
d_call: NA; v_call: TRBV5-5; j_call: TRBJ1-1; cdr3_length: 13; clone_size: NA; cdr3_nt: TGTGCCAGCAGCTTGGATGTGGGCACTGAAGCTTTCTTT; cdr3_aa: CASSLDVGTEAFF
d_call: NA; v_call: TRBV4-1; j_call: TRBJ2-7; cdr3_length: 15; clone_size: NA; cdr3_nt: TGCGCCAGCAGCCAAGATCGGCTACAGGAGGGCGAGCAGTACTTC; cdr3_aa: CASSQDRLQEGEQYF
d_call: NA; v_call: TRBV25-1; j_call: TRBJ2-2; cdr3_length: 17; clone_size: many; cdr3_nt: TGTGCCAGCAGTGAATTTATAGGGACAACGAACACCGGGGAGCTGTTTTTT; cdr3_aa: CASSEFIGTTNTGELFF
d_call: NA; v_call: TRBV1; j_call: TRBJ2-3; cdr3_length: 14; clone_size: NA; cdr3_nt: TGCACCAGCAGACCTAGCGGGTGCACAGATACGCAGTATTTT; cdr3_aa: CTSRPSGCTDTQYF
d_call: TRBD2; v_call: TRBV30; j_call: TRBJ2-3; cdr3_length: 15; clone_size: NA; cdr3_nt: TGTGCCTGGAGTGTGGCGGGGGTGAGCACAGATACGCAGTATTTT; cdr3_aa: CAWSVAGVSTDTQYF
d_call: NA; v_call: TRBV13; j_call: TRBJ1-2; cdr3_length: 16; clone_size: NA; cdr3_nt: TGTGCCAGCAGCTTAGATGGGGGTAAGCCTAACTATGGCTACACCTTC; cdr3_aa: CASSLDGGKPNYGYTF
d_call: NA; v_call: TRBV29-1; j_call: TRBJ2-7; cdr3_length: 13; clone_size: NA; cdr3_nt: TGCAGCGTTGAGGGCACGGTATCCTACGAGCAGTACTTC; cdr3_aa: CSVEGTVSYEQYF
d_call: TRBD1; v_call: TRBV27; j_call: TRBJ1-2; cdr3_length: 14; clone_size: once; cdr3_nt: TGTGCCAGCAGCGGGACAGGGGGAGGCTATGGCTACACCTTC; cdr3_aa: CASSGTGGGYGYTF
d_call: NA; v_call: TRBV30; j_call: TRBJ2-7; cdr3_length: 13; clone_size: NA; cdr3_nt: TGTGCCTGGAGTGTGGGCAGGGGTTACGAGCAGTACTTC; cdr3_aa: CAWSVGRGYEQYF
d_call: TRBD1; v_call: TRBV2; j_call: TRBJ2-7; cdr3_length: 14; clone_size: once; cdr3_nt: TGTGCCAGCAGTCATTCGGACAGGGTCGGAGAGCAGTACTTC; cdr3_aa: CASSHSDRVGEQYF
d_call: TRBD2; v_call: TRBV9; j_call: TRBJ2-7; cdr3_length: 15; clone_size: NA; cdr3_nt: TGTGCCAGCAGCGTAGGAACTAGCGGGGTAGACGAGCAGTACTTC; cdr3_aa: CASSVGTSGVDEQYF
d_call: NA; v_call: TRBV30; j_call: TRBJ2-2; cdr3_length: 16; clone_size: NA; cdr3_nt: TGTGCCTGGAGTCTTGCCCGGGAGAGCTCCACCGGGGAGCTGTTTTTT; cdr3_aa: CAWSLARESSTGELFF
d_call: NA; v_call: TRBV11-2; j_call: TRBJ2-1; cdr3_length: 15; clone_size: NA; cdr3_nt: TGTGCCAGCAGCCCCTACAGGAGCTCCTACAATGAGCAGTTCTTC; cdr3_aa: CASSPYRSSYNEQFF
d_call: TRBD1; v_call: TRBV27; j_call: TRBJ2-6; cdr3_length: 16; clone_size: NA; cdr3_nt: TGTGCCAGCAGTCCGGGACAGGGATCTGGGGCCAACGTCCTGACTTTC; cdr3_aa: CASSPGQGSGANVLTF
d_call: NA; v_call: TRBV9; j_call: TRBJ1-1; cdr3_length: 14; clone_size: NA; cdr3_nt: TGTGCCAGCAGCGTAGAAGGGGGAGGGCCTGAAGCTTTCTTT; cdr3_aa: CASSVEGGGPEAFF
d_call: NA; v_call: TRBV5-1; j_call: TRBJ2-3; cdr3_length: 15; clone_size: NA; cdr3_nt: TGCGCCAGCAGCTTGGATGGCAGTAGCACAGATACGCAGTATTTT; cdr3_aa: CASSLDGSSTDTQYF
d_call: TRBD2; v_call: TRBV5-6; j_call: TRBJ2-7; cdr3_length: 15; clone_size: few; cdr3_nt: TGTGCCAGCAGCCGGGGACTAGCGGGGCCCTACGAGCAGTACTTC; cdr3_aa: CASSRGLAGPYEQYF
d_call: NA; v_call: TRBV30; j_call: TRBJ1-2; cdr3_length: 11; clone_size: NA; cdr3_nt: TGTGCCTGGGGGGCGGCTATTGGCTACACCTTC; cdr3_aa: CAWGAAIGYTF
d_call: NA; v_call: TRBV11-2; j_call: TRBJ2-3; cdr3_length: 12; clone_size: NA; cdr3_nt: TGTGCCAGCAGCCCTAATGGAGATACGCAGTATTTT; cdr3_aa: CASSPNGDTQYF
d_call: TRBD2; v_call: TRBV9; j_call: TRBJ2-1; cdr3_length: 15; clone_size: NA; cdr3_nt: TGTGCCAGCAGCGTAGTGGGCGGGGGATACAATGAGCAGTTCTTC; cdr3_aa: CASSVVGGGYNEQFF
d_call: NA; v_call: TRBV5-5; j_call: TRBJ2-3; cdr3_length: 10; clone_size: NA; cdr3_nt: TGTGCCAGCAACCTTGAACCGCAGTATTTT; cdr3_aa: CASNLEPQYF
d_call: NA; v_call: TRBV28; j_call: TRBJ2-5; cdr3_length: 15; clone_size: NA; cdr3_nt: TGTGCCAGCAGTTTAGAGTGGACCCCAGGGGAGACCCAGTACTTC; cdr3_aa: CASSLEWTPGETQYF
d_call: TRBD1; v_call: TRBV9; j_call: TRBJ2-7; cdr3_length: 14; clone_size: NA; cdr3_nt: TGTGCCAGCAGCGACGGACAGGGGAGCCACGAGCAGTACTTC; cdr3_aa: CASSDGQGSHEQYF
d_call: NA; v_call: TRBV7-2; j_call: TRBJ2-5; cdr3_length: 13; clone_size: NA; cdr3_nt: TGTGCCAGCAGCCGTGTATTGGTGGGGACCCAGTACTTC; cdr3_aa: CASSRVLVGTQYF
d_call: TRBD1; v_call: TRBV27; j_call: TRBJ2-3; cdr3_length: 15; clone_size: NA; cdr3_nt: TGTGCCAGCAGTAGGGGGACAGGGTCGACAGATACGCAGTATTTT; cdr3_aa: CASSRGTGSTDTQYF
d_call: NA; v_call: TRBV10-2; j_call: TRBJ1-1; cdr3_length: 16; clone_size: NA; cdr3_nt: TGCGCCAGCAGTGAGTATATAGGACAACTGAACACTGAAGCTTTCTTT; cdr3_aa: CASSEYIGQLNTEAFF
d_call: NA; v_call: TRBV27; j_call: TRBJ1-1; cdr3_length: 14; clone_size: once; cdr3_nt: TGTGCCAGCAGTTTAGGGATGTCGAACACTGAAGCTTTCTTT; cdr3_aa: CASSLGMSNTEAFF
d_call: TRBD1; v_call: TRBV18; j_call: TRBJ1-4; cdr3_length: 14; clone_size: NA; cdr3_nt: TGTGCCAGCTCACCACCGACAGGGTTTGAAAAACTGTTTTTT; cdr3_aa: CASSPPTGFEKLFF
d_call: NA; v_call: TRBV7-9; j_call: TRBJ1-6; cdr3_length: 14; clone_size: NA; cdr3_nt: TGTGCCAGCAGGAGTTGGCAAGACGTATCACCCCTCCACTTT; cdr3_aa: CASRSWQDVSPLHF
d_call: TRBD1; v_call: TRBV7-9; j_call: TRBJ1-1; cdr3_length: 16; clone_size: NA; cdr3_nt: TGTGCCAGCACCGTAGTCCGGGACAGGGGGAATACTGAAGCTTTCTTT; cdr3_aa: CASTVVRDRGNTEAFF
d_call: NA; v_call: TRBV2; j_call: TRBJ1-1; cdr3_length: 11; clone_size: NA; cdr3_nt: TGTGCCAGCAGTGAAAGGTCGGAGGGGCCGTTT; cdr3_aa: CASSERSEGPF
d_call: NA; v_call: TRBV5-1; j_call: TRBJ1-2; cdr3_length: 13; clone_size: NA; cdr3_nt: TGCGCCAGCAGCTTGAACAGGGTGGATGGCTACACCTTC; cdr3_aa: CASSLNRVDGYTF
d_call: NA; v_call: TRBV7-2; j_call: TRBJ1-4; cdr3_length: 16; clone_size: NA; cdr3_nt: TGTGCCAGCAGCTTAGTCGGTCCGGGGTCTGAGGAAAAACTGTTTTTT; cdr3_aa: CASSLVGPGSEEKLFF